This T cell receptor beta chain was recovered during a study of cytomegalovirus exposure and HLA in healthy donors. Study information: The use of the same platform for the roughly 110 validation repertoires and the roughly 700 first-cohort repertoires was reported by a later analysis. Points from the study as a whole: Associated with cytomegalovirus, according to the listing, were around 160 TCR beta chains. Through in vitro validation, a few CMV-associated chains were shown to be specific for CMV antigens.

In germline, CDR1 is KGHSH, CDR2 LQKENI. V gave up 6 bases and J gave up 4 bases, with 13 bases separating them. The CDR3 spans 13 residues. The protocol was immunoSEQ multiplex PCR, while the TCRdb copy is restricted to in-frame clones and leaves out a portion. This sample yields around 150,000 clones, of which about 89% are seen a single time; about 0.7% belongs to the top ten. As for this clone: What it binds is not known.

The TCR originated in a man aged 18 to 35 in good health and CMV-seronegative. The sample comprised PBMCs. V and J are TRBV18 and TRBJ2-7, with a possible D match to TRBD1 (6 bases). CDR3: CASSYLGAYEQYV. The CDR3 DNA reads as TGTGCCAGCTCGTACCTGGGGGCGTACGAGCAGTACGTC.